The rows below give T cell receptor beta chains drawn from one sample of a study of blood T cell repertoires in COVID-19. Sequenced by immunoSEQ multiplex PCR; TCRdb stores in-frame clones only, minus some. The table lists 410,000 or so clones, more than 80% of them singletons. Sequencing was carried out using peripheral blood. These receptors all come from a woman younger than 45 with active or convalescent COVID-19. CDR3s include the opening cysteine and the closing phenylalanine or tryptophan. The D gene is left open where the match is weak.

-	TRBV2	TRBJ1-5	TGTGCCAGCAGTGATGGGGGGTTGTATAGCAATCAGCCCCAGCATTTT	CASSDGGLYSNQPQHF
TRBD1	TRBV15	TRBJ1-2	TGTGCCACCAGCAGAGACGCTTTGGGACAGGCAACTTATGGCTACGCCTTC	CATSRDALGQATYGYAF
TRBD1	TRBV2	TRBJ1-5	TGTGCCAGTGCGGGACAGGGGATCATTGGCAATCAGCCCCAGCATTTT	CASAGQGIIGNQPQHF
-	TRBV30	TRBJ1-6	TGTGCCTGGAGCCAAGGGGGTAATTCACCCCTCCACTTT	CAWSQGGNSPLHF
TRBD1	TRBV11-2	TRBJ2-7	TGTGCCAGCAGCTTCGGACAGGGGGTTCCCTACGAGCAGTACTTC	CASSFGQGVPYEQYF
-	TRBV5-1	TRBJ2-7	TGCGCCAGCAGCTCACCCGACACTGGATCCTACGAGCAGTACTTC	CASSSPDTGSYEQYF
-	TRBV5-1	TRBJ2-2	TGCGCCAGCAGCTTAAATTACGGGGCCGGGGAGCTGTTTTTT	CASSLNYGAGELFF
-	TRBV14	TRBJ1-1	TGTGCCAGCAGCCCCCGGAGAAATACTGAAGCTTTCTTT	CASSPRRNTEAFF
TRBD2	TRBV5-5	TRBJ2-3	TGTGCCAGCAGCACTAGCGGGGGGGCCGTAGATACGCAGTATTTT	CASSTSGGAVDTQYF
TRBD2	TRBV19	TRBJ2-5	TGTGCCAGTAGTGGGGGGGGAGAGACCCAGTACTTC	CASSGGGETQYF
-	TRBV4-1	TRBJ2-5	TGCGCCAGCAGCCACCATCCCAGCGAAAACCCCCAAGAGACCCAGTACTTC	CASSHHPSENPQETQYF
-	TRBV6-6	TRBJ1-5	TGTGCCAGCACGTTACTTAGCAATCAGCCCCAGCATTTT	CASTLLSNQPQHF
TRBD2	TRBV10-2	TRBJ2-2	TGCGCCAGCCGGGGGGACACCGGGGAGCTGTTTTTT	CASRGDTGELFF
-	TRBV3-1/TRBV3-2	TRBJ2-7	TGTGCCAGCAGCCCGCCCATCGGGAGAGGGGGAGGGATGACCTACGAGCAGTACTTC	CASSPPIGRGGGMTYEQYF
-	TRBV7-9	TRBJ1-2	TGTGCCAGCAGCTTCCGCTATAGATCCGACTATGGCTACACCTTC	CASSFRYRSDYGYTF
-	TRBV5-4	TRBJ2-6	TGTGCCAGCAGCTTGGATGTCGGGTCTGGGGCCAACGTCCTGACTTTC	CASSLDVGSGANVLTF
-	TRBV15	TRBJ1-4	TGTGCCACCAGCAGAGATAACAGGGCGGGAGTTAATGAAAAACTGTTTTTT	CATSRDNRAGVNEKLFF
-	TRBV19	TRBJ1-2	TGTGCCAGTAGACCAAAGGGGGGGGTACGTGGCTACACCTTC	CASRPKGGVRGYTF
-	TRBV4-1	TRBJ1-5	TGCGCCAGCAGCCAATCAGGGAGCAATCAGCCCCAGCATTTT	CASSQSGSNQPQHF
-	TRBV19	TRBJ1-1	TGTGCCAGTAGTATAGAAGGAGGACCCACTGAAGCTTTCTTT	CASSIEGGPTEAFF
TRBD2	TRBV2	TRBJ2-5	TGTGCCAGCAGTGGGGGCCTAGCGGGGGGCATTAAAGAGACCCAGTACTTC	CASSGGLAGGIKETQYF